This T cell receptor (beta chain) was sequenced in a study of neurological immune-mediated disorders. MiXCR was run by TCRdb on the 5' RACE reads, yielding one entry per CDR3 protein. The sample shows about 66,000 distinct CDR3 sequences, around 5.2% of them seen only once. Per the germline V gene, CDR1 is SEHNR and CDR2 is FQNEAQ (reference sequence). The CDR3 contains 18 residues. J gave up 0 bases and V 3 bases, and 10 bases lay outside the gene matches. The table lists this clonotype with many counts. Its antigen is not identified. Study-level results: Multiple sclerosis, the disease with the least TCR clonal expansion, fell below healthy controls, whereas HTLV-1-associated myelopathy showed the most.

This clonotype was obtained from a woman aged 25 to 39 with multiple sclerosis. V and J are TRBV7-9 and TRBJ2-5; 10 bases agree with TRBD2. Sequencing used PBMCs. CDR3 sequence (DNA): TGTGCCAGCAGCTTTCCGGCTAGCGGGGGCGCGGACCAAGAGACCCAGTACTTC. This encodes CASSFPASGGADQETQYF. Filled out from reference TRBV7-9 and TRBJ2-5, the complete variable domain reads DTGVSQNPRHKITKRGQNVTFRCDPISEHNRLYWYRQTLGQGPEFLTYFQNEAQLEKSRLLSDRFSAERPKGSFSTLEIQRTEQGDSAMYLCASSFPASGGADQETQYFGPGTRLLVL.